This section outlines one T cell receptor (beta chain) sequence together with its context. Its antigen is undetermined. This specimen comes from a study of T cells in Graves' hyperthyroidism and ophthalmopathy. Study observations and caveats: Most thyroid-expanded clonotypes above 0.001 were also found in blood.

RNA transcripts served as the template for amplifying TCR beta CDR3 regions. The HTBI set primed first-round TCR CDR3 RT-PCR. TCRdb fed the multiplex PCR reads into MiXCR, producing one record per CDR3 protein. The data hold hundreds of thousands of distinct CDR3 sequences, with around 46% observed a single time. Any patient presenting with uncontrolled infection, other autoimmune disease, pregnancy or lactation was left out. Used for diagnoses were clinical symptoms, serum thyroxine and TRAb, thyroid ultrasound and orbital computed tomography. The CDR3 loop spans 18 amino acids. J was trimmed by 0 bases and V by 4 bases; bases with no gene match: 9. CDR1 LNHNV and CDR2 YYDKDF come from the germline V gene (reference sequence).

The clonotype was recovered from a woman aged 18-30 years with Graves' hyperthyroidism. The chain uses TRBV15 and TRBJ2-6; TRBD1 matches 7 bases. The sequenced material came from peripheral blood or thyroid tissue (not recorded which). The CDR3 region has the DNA TGTGCCACCAGCACCCCTGGACAGGTGTACTCTGGGGCCAACGTCCTGACTTTC. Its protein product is CATSTPGQVYSGANVLTF.